The T cell receptor beta chain under discussion was sequenced for a study of T cell clonality in common variable immunodeficiency (dated by TCRdb to about 2015). Here is what the overall study found, with its caveats: Differences among patients in the CVID cohort limited the correlations between repertoire features and clinical complications. TCRbeta clonality was higher in CVID subjects than in healthy controls (t-test p = 0.018), and the increase was most characteristic of about a third of subjects. Fewer deletions and N-nucleotide insertions were reportedly observed in CVID TCRbeta sequences, and highly modified clones with 13 or more V deletions were reportedly absent from CVID TCRbeta sequences. Even though DNA input was equal, the average per sample came to 65,000 to 85,000 unique sequences for controls compared with about 30,000 for CVID samples. CVID subjects shared fewer TCRbeta clones with each other than healthy controls did (p < 0.0001). It was noted by the authors that sequencing of the repertoires of T cell subpopulations would be needed to clarify the cause of the increased clonality in CVID.

For sequencing input, CVID and control samples contributed equivalent amounts of genomic DNA. For every sample, a 60 bp segment covering the rearranged TCRbeta CDR3 region was amplified and then sequenced. The immunoSEQ assay, a bias-corrected multiplex PCR combined with high-throughput sequencing, was used to amplify TCRbeta. The original pipeline was this. Every unique nucleotide sequence was considered a clone and was annotated with V, D and J genes, copy number and frequency. Sequences were labeled productive if in frame, and non-productive if out of frame or containing stop codons. As previously described, clonality was calculated on the basis of Shannon's entropy. The predicted amino acid sequences of productive clones were used to derive the mean CDR3 Kyte-Doolittle hydropathy. Using the R hclust function, scaled V gene usage was clustered hierarchically with Manhattan distance and complete linkage. Sharing of clones by CDR3 amino acid sequence was evaluated by resampling 12 repertoires per group over 100 rounds. The repertoires were searched for 70 published EBV-specific and almost 250 published CMV-specific TCRbeta sequences. Analysis left out a couple of CVID samples that produced under 10,000 sequences, so 45 or so CVID repertoires remained. Entries here come from immuneACCESS through TCRdb and include only in-frame sequences with V and J called. Some clones fail to appear in such tables; in the studies checked, an unresolved V gene covers under half of the shortfall, and the cause of the remainder is unknown. That table furnishes V, J and clone size, whereas the DNA furnished D and trimming. The table puts tens of thousands of clones in this sample, none counted just once. The ten most abundant clones make up roughly 5.5% of the sample.

Both CVID patients and healthy controls were predominantly of Caucasian heritage. From each donor, roughly 4.5 to 8 ml of heparinized peripheral whole blood was collected. Genomic DNA from adults with common variable immune deficiency (CVID) and from healthy adult controls was used for sequencing of TCRbeta CDR3 repertoires. The control group was made up of some 22 healthy adult volunteers (roughly ten male and around 12 female) whose ages ranged from about 23 to 66 years, with a mean age of approximately 32. Diluted blood was subjected to density centrifugation over Hypaque 1077 or Ficoll-Paque for isolation of peripheral blood mononuclear cells. Genomic DNA was extracted from unsorted mononuclear cells by Qiagen column purification or by a centrifugation-based method. This clone was found many times. Its binding antigen is unknown. Read coverage stops 3 residues before the CDR3 terminus; the germline J gene supplies the remainder.

Via the germline V gene (reference sequence), CDR1 is LNHDA and CDR2 SQIVND. Trimming removed 6 bases from V and 4 bases from J; the gene matches leave 0 bases unexplained. The CDR3 covers 12 residues, taking in both the cysteine and the phenylalanine. The DNA covers only part of the CDR3, 27 bases in frame from base 1. The sequence came from a person between 18 and 75 years old in good health. Sequencing was carried out using peripheral blood mononuclear cells. The chain is assembled from TRBV19 and TRBJ2-7, with TRBD1 identical over 10 junction bases. CDR3 DNA (partial): TGTGCCAGTAGGGGACAGGGGTACGAG. Translation gives CASRGQGYE. The full CDR3 protein reads CASRGQGYEQYF.